A single sample is the source of the 27 T cell receptor beta chains below, sequenced in a study of identical twins. From the 5' RACE reads, TCRdb called clonotypes with MiXCR, one entry per CDR3 protein. The repertoire holds approximately 240,000 distinct CDR3 sequences, roughly an eighth seen once, with 8.8% in the top ten. Sequencing used memory (CD45RO+) T cells sorted from blood. These receptors came from a woman younger than 35 in good health.

This sequence joins TRBV6-1 and TRBJ1-6; 9 nucleotides match TRBD1. The junction had 19 bases not matched to a gene; V was cut back by 11 bases and J by 14 bases. The germline V gene encodes CDR1 MNHNS and CDR2 SASEGT. This CDR3 has 15 amino acids. As DNA, the CDR3 is TGTGCCGCCGGGACAGGGAGTATCGCCCGGGGTGCCCTCCACTTT. Encoded protein: CAAGTGSIARGALHF.

This clonotype showed up just a few times. The chain carries TRBV5-1 and TRBJ2-3, with 10 bases fitting TRBD1. The CDR3 covers 15 residues. Germline V gene data show CDR1 as SGHRS and CDR2 as YFSETQ. Trimming cost V 0 bases and J 6 bases; bases outside gene matches: 4. This chain's CDR3 is CASSLGDRGGDTQYF. CDR3 DNA sequence: TGCGCCAGCAGCTTGGGGGACAGGGGAGGGGATACGCAGTATTTT.

This clonotype has a handful of counts. This rearrangement joins TRBV9 to TRBJ2-1, with D perhaps TRBD1 (5 bases). This CDR3 contains 18 residues. Germline-derived CDR1 and CDR2 are SGDLS and YYNGEE. Trimming shortened V by 3 bases and J by 1 base, and 20 bases separated the two germline ends. The CDR3 loop reads CASSGVAPGRVSYNEQFF. The CDR3 bases are TGTGCCAGCAGCGGGGTTGCCCCAGGGCGCGTGTCCTACAATGAGCAGTTCTTC.

The gene calls are TRBV18 and TRBJ1-1, with D possibly matching TRBD1 (6 bases). Trimming pared 1 base from V and 1 base from J, leaving 13 bases between. In germline, CDR1 is KGHSH, CDR2 LQKENI. CDR3 size: 16 residues. CDR3 sequence reads: CASSPRQGRENTEAFF. CDR3 coding DNA: TGTGCCAGCTCACCACGCCAGGGGAGGGAGAACACTGAAGCTTTCTTT.

This clonotype has only a few counts. This chain connects TRBV20-1 to TRBJ2-5; perhaps D is TRBD1 or TRBD2 (5 bases each). Germline CDR1 and CDR2: DFQATT and SNEGSKA (reference sequence). V lost 6 bases and J lost 5, with 13 bases in between. This CDR3 region has 12 residues. The CDR3 loop reads CSAHEGSETQYF. CDR3 sequence (DNA): TGCAGTGCCCACGAGGGGTCGGAGACCCAGTACTTC.

This clonotype was seen only a few times. The CDR3 is CASSPLWGDTGEAFF. DNA of the CDR3: TGTGCCAGCAGTCCTCTGTGGGGGGACACAGGAGAAGCTTTCTTT. V is TRBV27 and J is TRBJ1-1; D might be TRBD1 (6 bases). Trimming cost V 5 bases and J 8 bases, with 21 bases left between them. Germline V gene sequence: CDR1 MNHEY, CDR2 SMNVEV (reference sequence). This CDR3 comprises 15 residues.

V gene TRBV6-1 combines with J gene TRBJ2-1; 7 bases match TRBD2. Trimming took 7 bases from V and 4 from J; bases not matched to a gene: 7. Germline V CDR1 and CDR2: MNHNS, SASEGT. The CDR3 is 14 residues long. The chain's CDR3 is CASTISGAYNEQFF. The DNA for the CDR3 is TGTGCCAGCACTATCAGCGGGGCGTACAATGAGCAGTTCTTC.

This clonotype came up many times. CDR3 protein: CASSYYTGELFF. The CDR3 DNA reads as TGTGCCAGCAGTTATTACACCGGGGAGCTGTTTTTT. This chain connects TRBV6-2 or TRBV6-3 to TRBJ2-2; D is unresolved. Trimming removed 3 bases at V and 3 bases at J, with 2 bases between. Germline CDR1 and CDR2: MNHEY and SVGEGT. The CDR3 is 12 amino acids.

The chain employs TRBV12-3 or TRBV12-4 and TRBJ1-1; D gene uncertain. CDR3 length: 12 amino acids. The ends were cut back, 9 bases at V and 6 bases at J, with 14 bases in the middle. CDR3 nucleotide sequence: TGTGCCAGTTTTAACCCGCAGGCTGAAGCTTTCTTT. Protein sequence: CASFNPQAEAFF.

This clonotype turned up a few times. The chain uses TRBV19 and TRBJ1-5; maybe TRBD1 (6 bases). Trimming took off 10 bases at V and 7 bases at J, with 17 bases between the two ends. This CDR3 is 13 amino acids long. Looked up from germline, CDR1 is LNHDA and CDR2 is SQIVND (reference sequence). The chain's CDR3 is CATAQGSAQPQHF. The CDR3, as DNA: TGTGCCACCGCTCAGGGGTCGGCCCAGCCCCAGCATTTT.

The chain links TRBV14 to TRBJ1-1, with D tentatively TRBD1 (6 bases). This CDR3 spans 15 amino acids. CDR1 SGHDN and CDR2 FVKESK come from the germline V gene. The ends were cut back, 1 base at V and 1 base at J, with 10 bases in the middle. Here the CDR3 DNA reads TGTGCCAGCAGCCAAGGTGAACAGGGGAACACTGAAGCTTTCTTT. Translating it yields CASSQGEQGNTEAFF.

The chain combines TRBV4-3 with TRBJ2-2; maybe TRBD1 (6 bases). This CDR3 spans 16 amino acids. Germline CDR1 and CDR2: LGHNA and YSLEER. V lost 0 bases and J 6 bases, leaving 14 bases between the germline ends. The CDR3 region has the DNA TGCGCCAGCAGCCAAGATTCCGGCAGGGGAGCCGGGGAGCTGTTTTTT. Its translation: CASSQDSGRGAGELFF.

This clonotype was counted between two and nine times. V and J are TRBV20-1 and TRBJ2-1; TRBD2 agrees at 14 bases. The CDR3 runs to 15 residues. Germline loops: CDR1 DFQATT, CDR2 SNEGSKA (reference sequence). Trimming cost V 5 bases and J 9 bases; bases outside gene matches: 9. The CDR3 coding sequence is TGCAGTGCTCCCGGACTAGCGGGAGGTGTAGGTGAGCAGTTCTTC. It codes for CSAPGLAGGVGEQFF.

V usage is TRBV9 and J usage is TRBJ1-4, with D perhaps matching TRBD1 (5 bases). Trimming took off 4 bases at V and 6 bases at J, with 13 bases between the two ends. Germline loops: CDR1 SGDLS, CDR2 YYNGEE. The CDR3 runs to 14 residues. The CDR3 region is CASSPRGWDEKLFF. The CDR3 region has the DNA TGTGCCAGCAGCCCCCGGGGGTGGGATGAAAAACTGTTTTTT.

This clonotype was counted only a few times. The V call is TRBV7-2, the J call TRBJ2-3; D uncertain. V gave up 5 bases and J gave up 0 bases, with 12 bases separating them. Per germline, CDR1 SGHTA and CDR2 FQGNSA. The CDR3 covers 15 residues. CDR3: CASSPDTSSTDTQYF. In DNA, the CDR3 is TGTGCCAGCAGCCCTGACACCTCTAGCACAGATACGCAGTATTTT.

The sample holds a few counts of this clonotype. The gene calls are TRBV5-1 and TRBJ1-2, with D possibly being TRBD1 (6 bases). The germline V gene encodes CDR1 SGHRS and CDR2 YFSETQ. The V gene lost 4 bases and the J gene lost 7 bases, with 20 bases spanning the gap. The CDR3 is 15 amino acids. DNA of the CDR3: TGCGCCAGCAGCCCTACGGACAGCCTCCCGGGTGGCTACACCTTC. Translated, it gives CASSPTDSLPGGYTF.

The chain links TRBV20-1 to TRBJ2-1; D is undetermined. Trimming took off 3 bases at V and 8 bases at J, with 5 bases between the two ends. The CDR3 is made up of 10 amino acids. CDR1 and CDR2 (germline): DFQATT, SNEGSKA (reference sequence). CDR3 amino acids: CSASIHEQFF. CDR3 DNA sequence: TGCAGTGCTAGTATACATGAGCAGTTCTTC.

This chain links TRBV6-5 with TRBJ2-3; D might be TRBD1 (5 bases). Trimming shortened V by 6 bases and J by 6 bases, and 10 bases separated the two germline ends. Per germline, CDR1 MNHEY and CDR2 SVGAGI. The length of the CDR3 is 12 residues. CDR3 coding DNA: TGTGCCAGCAGCCAGGGATACGATACGCAGTATTTT. Residues: CASSQGYDTQYF.

V usage is TRBV11-3 and J usage is TRBJ1-2; TRBD1 is a possible D gene (5 bases). The CDR3 is made up of 15 amino acids. CDR1 and CDR2 from the germline V gene are SGHNT and YENEEA. Between the trimmed V and J ends, which lost 5 bases and 0 bases, there was a span of 13 bases. The chain's CDR3 is CASSLRQSTNYGYTF. The CDR3 DNA reads TGTGCCAGCAGCCTCCGACAGAGTACTAACTATGGCTACACCTTC.

The genes are TRBV12-3 or TRBV12-4 and TRBJ1-1; no definite D call. This CDR3 contains 13 residues. The V and J ends lost 4 bases and 3 bases respectively, with 9 bases between them. The DNA for the CDR3 is TGTGCCAGCAGTTGGGGAGAGTACACTGAAGCTTTCTTT. Translated, it gives CASSWGEYTEAFF.

This clonotype was observed a handful of times. The chain is built from TRBV3-1 and TRBJ1-1; possibly TRBD1 for D (5 bases). Looked up from germline, CDR1 is LGHDT and CDR2 is YNNKEL (reference sequence). Trimming pared 0 bases from V and 10 bases from J, leaving 9 bases between. There are 12 residues in the CDR3. The CDR3 DNA reads TGTGCCAGCAGCCAAGATACGGGGGTAGCTTTCTTT. Protein sequence: CASSQDTGVAFF.

The V gene is TRBV9, the J gene TRBJ1-6, with D perhaps TRBD1 (5 bases). Trimming removed 0 bases from V and 9 bases from J, with 7 bases in between. The CDR3 spans 13 residues. Per the germline V gene, CDR1 is SGDLS and CDR2 is YYNGEE. CDR3 sequence reads: CASSVDGGSPLHF. The CDR3 coding sequence is TGTGCCAGCAGCGTAGACGGGGGTTCACCCCTCCACTTT.

This clonotype was observed many times. The V gene is TRBV4-2, the J gene TRBJ1-4; TRBD1 matches at 9 bases. From germline, CDR1 is LGHNA and CDR2 YNFKEQ. After removal of 4 bases from V and 4 bases from J, the junction contained 10 bases not matched to a gene. This CDR3 contains 17 residues. CDR3 residues: CASSRAGQGISNEKLFF. CDR3 nucleotide sequence: TGTGCCAGCAGCCGGGCGGGACAGGGAATTAGTAATGAAAAACTGTTTTTT.

This clonotype was picked up a small number of times. The chain is built from TRBV10-3 and TRBJ1-6; perhaps TRBD1 as D (5 bases). Germline loops: CDR1 ENHRY, CDR2 SYGVKD. This CDR3 region has 14 residues. V was shortened by 6 bases and J by 10 bases, with 16 bases between the two germline ends. The CDR3 is CAIREGRERSPLHF. The CDR3 region has the DNA TGTGCCATCAGGGAGGGCAGGGAAAGGTCACCCCTCCACTTT.

This clonotype was counted between two and nine times. The chain links TRBV6-2 or TRBV6-3 to TRBJ1-5; D not certain. From germline, CDR1 is MNHEY and CDR2 SVGEGT. V was trimmed by 7 bases and J by 3 bases, leaving 10 bases between them. This CDR3 contains 13 residues. CDR3 in amino acids: CASIGDYNQPQHF. The CDR3 nucleotides read TGTGCCAGCATCGGGGATTACAATCAGCCCCAGCATTTT.

This clonotype was seen a few times. This chain uses TRBV10-2 with TRBJ2-5, with TRBD1 matching over 8 bases. V lost 4 bases to trimming and J lost 9 bases; unmatched junction nucleotides: 7. Germline lookup yields CDR1 WSHSY and CDR2 SAAADI. The CDR3 loop spans 13 amino acids. CDR3 sequence reads: CASSGTGSYAQYF. In DNA form, the CDR3 reads TGCGCCAGCAGTGGGACAGGGTCTTATGCCCAGTACTTC.

The chain joins TRBV12-3 or TRBV12-4 to TRBJ1-1; D not resolved. The CDR3 extends over 14 amino acids. Trimming stripped 4 bases from V and 1 base from J, with 10 bases between. In DNA form, the CDR3 reads TGTGCCAGCAGTTCCCTCCGGAGGAACACTGAAGCTTTCTTT. This gives the protein CASSSLRRNTEAFF.